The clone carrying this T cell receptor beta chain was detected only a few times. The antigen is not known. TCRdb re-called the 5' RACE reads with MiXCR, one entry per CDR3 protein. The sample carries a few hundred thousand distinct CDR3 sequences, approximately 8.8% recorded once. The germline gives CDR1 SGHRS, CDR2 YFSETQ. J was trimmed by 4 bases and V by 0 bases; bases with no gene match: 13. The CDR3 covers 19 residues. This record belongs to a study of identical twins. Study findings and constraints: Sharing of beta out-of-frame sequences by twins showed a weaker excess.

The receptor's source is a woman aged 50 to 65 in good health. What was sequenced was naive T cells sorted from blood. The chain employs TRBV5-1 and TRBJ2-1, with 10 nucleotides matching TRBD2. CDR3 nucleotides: TGCGCCAGCAGCTTGGAACAGGTTCAAAGCGGGAGGGGATACAATGAGCAGTTCTTC. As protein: CASSLEQVQSGRGYNEQFF.